This TCR beta chain comes out of a study of T cells in tuberculosis. Study details: CD1B tetramers identified T cells specific for mycobacterial lipid GMM. Study observations and caveats: Shorter CDR3-alpha in active tuberculosis partly drove smaller distances. Active tuberculosis cases were adults; controls were adolescents.

Trimming left V 4 bases short and J 7 bases short, with 17 bases between. The CDR3 covers 15 residues. Germline assignment: CDR1 MNHNY and CDR2 SVGAGI (reference sequence). This clone has a single count. Its antigen is unknown. The table came from immunoSEQ multiplex PCR; TCRdb's copy has only in-frame clones and leaves some out. The data contain 30,000 to 35,000 clones, around 92% of them singletons. Tuberculin skin test and IGRA determined adolescents' latent tuberculosis status at entry. The chain links TRBV6-6 to TRBJ2-4, with D tentatively TRBD1 (6 bases). The sequence derives from a donor between 10 and 35 years old with latent tuberculosis or without tuberculosis infection. Some clones in this sample may be carry-over from other donors' samples. The specimen sequenced was PBMCs. CDR3 protein: CASSSTGTPRNIQYF. The DNA of the CDR3 is TGTGCCAGCAGTTCAACCGGGACACCGAGGAACATTCAGTACTTC.